The next 13 T cell receptor beta chains were all read from a single sample in a study of T cells after yellow fever vaccination. TCRdb itself ran the 5' RACE reads through MiXCR, one entry per CDR3 protein. The sample has hundreds of thousands of distinct CDR3 sequences; around 21% are singletons. The sample in question was PBMCs, obtained 15 days after the yellow fever booster vaccination. Every receptor here comes from a young man who received the YFV17D yellow fever vaccine.

The chain uses TRBV4-3 and TRBJ2-1, with TRBD2 matching 7 bases. The CDR3 covers 15 residues. With 0 bases clipped from V and 4 bases from J, the junction kept 3 bases outside the gene matches. The germline CDR1 and CDR2 sequences are LGHNA and YSLEER. The CDR3 coding sequence is TGCGCCAGCAGCCAAGAATCTAGCGGTTACAATGAGCAGTTCTTC. Protein sequence: CASSQESSGYNEQFF.

The gene calls are TRBV27 and TRBJ2-2; D not resolved. Germline V CDR1 and CDR2: MNHEY, SMNVEV (reference sequence). Between the trimmed V and J ends, which lost 3 bases and 7 bases, there was a span of 12 bases. The CDR3 is 14 residues long. The CDR3 protein is CASSLLLGVGELFF. CDR3 DNA sequence: TGTGCCAGCAGTTTGCTTCTTGGGGTCGGGGAGCTGTTTTTT.

This clonotype came up a few times. The J gene is TRBJ2-1, the V gene TRBV7-7; TRBD2 is a possible D gene (6 bases). Germline CDR1 and CDR2: SSHAT and FNYEAQ (reference sequence). The V gene lost 5 bases and the J gene lost 6 bases, with 14 bases spanning the gap. This CDR3 is built from 14 residues. The CDR3 DNA reads TGTGCCAGCAGCGTTAGCGGAAACTCCAATGAGCAGTTCTTC. Residues: CASSVSGNSNEQFF. Drawing the rest from reference TRBV7-7 and TRBJ2-1, the complete variable domain is GAGVSQSPRYKVTKRGQDVTLRCDPISSHATLYWYQQALGQGPEFLTYFNYEAQPDKSGLPSDRFSAERPEGSISTLTIQRTEQRDSAMYRCASSVSGNSNEQFFGPGTRLTVL.

This clonotype has a handful of counts. The CDR3 protein is CATSRDLSGNTIYF. The CDR3 DNA reads TGTGCCACCAGCAGAGATCTCTCCGGAAACACCATATATTTT. The chain is built from TRBV15 and TRBJ1-3; D is ambiguous. The V gene lost 0 bases and the J gene lost 4 bases, with 7 bases spanning the gap. The CDR3 extends over 14 amino acids. Germline CDR1 reads LNHNV; CDR2 reads YYDKDF (reference sequence).

This sequence joins TRBV7-2 and TRBJ1-4; D gene ambiguous. V was pared by 3 bases and J by 7 bases, with 9 bases between. The V gene's germline CDR1 is SGHTA and CDR2 FQGNSA. There are 13 residues in the CDR3. CDR3 sequence (DNA): TGTGCCAGCAGCTTTGGGTCCAGTGAAAAACTGTTTTTT. As protein: CASSFGSSEKLFF.

This clonotype has more than one count but fewer than ten. A read error may explain this, as a much larger clone is one base away. The rearrangement joins TRBV5-1 to TRBJ1-1; no reliable D call. There are 12 residues in the CDR3. Deletions cut 2 bases from V and 2 bases from J, with 4 bases between. Per germline, CDR1 SGHRS and CDR2 YFSETQ. CDR3 in DNA: TGCGCCAGCAGCTTTGATAACACTGAAGCTTTCTTT. Protein sequence: CASSFDNTEAFF.

This chain connects TRBV7-8 to TRBJ1-1; D call uncertain. The CDR3 covers 16 residues. Trimming removed 5 bases at V and 0 bases at J, with 16 bases between. Germline CDR1 SGHVS, CDR2 FQNEAQ. The CDR3 loop reads CASSPLGFLMNTEAFF. CDR3 coding DNA: TGTGCCAGCAGCCCACTGGGGTTCCTCATGAACACTGAAGCTTTCTTT.

This clonotype was observed a handful of times. This rearrangement joins TRBV6-5 to TRBJ2-5, with D tentatively TRBD2 (5 bases). Trimming cost V 2 bases and J 13 bases, with 11 bases left between them. The CDR3 consists of 11 residues. CDR1 is MNHEY, CDR2 SVGAGI, per germline. The DNA of the CDR3 is TGTGCCAGCAGTTACGGAGCGGCGATGTACTTC. Translating gives CASSYGAAMYF.

The V and J genes are TRBV7-2 and TRBJ2-2; possibly TRBD1 for D (6 bases). Germline CDR1 is SGHTA and CDR2 is FQGNSA. With 6 bases removed from V and 3 bases from J, the gap between germline ends came to 14 bases. CDR3 length equals 15 residues. The DNA of the CDR3 is TGTGCCAGCAGACCGACGACAGGTGACACCGGGGAGCTGTTTTTT. Its protein is CASRPTTGDTGELFF.

The rearrangement uses TRBV20-1 and TRBJ2-3, with 16 bases lining up with TRBD2. Germline CDR1 and CDR2: DFQATT and SNEGSKA (reference sequence). The CDR3 is 17 residues long. The V segment lost 1 base and the J segment 2 bases; nucleotides outside the gene matches: 3. The CDR3 bases are TGCAGTGCTAGAGTGGGACTAGCGGGAGGGCCCACAGATACGCAGTATTTT. It specifies CSARVGLAGGPTDTQYF.

This clonotype was seen only a few times. The rearrangement joins TRBV20-1 to TRBJ2-2; 9 bases match TRBD2. Looked up from germline, CDR1 is DFQATT and CDR2 is SNEGSKA (reference sequence). This CDR3 has 16 residues. Losses at the gene ends were 6 bases for V and 3 bases for J; bases not matched to a gene: 11. The DNA of the CDR3 is TGCAGTGCCCCGGGGGGGGTAGCGGGAGACACCGGGGAGCTGTTTTTT. Translating gives CSAPGGVAGDTGELFF.

The CDR3 DNA reads as TGTGGTGGTAACAGGGGAAAGACCCAGTACTTC. Translated, it gives CGGNRGKTQYF. The chain carries TRBV30 and TRBJ2-5; 7 nucleotides align to TRBD1. There are 11 residues in the CDR3. Per the germline V gene, CDR1 is GTSNPN and CDR2 is SVGIG (reference sequence).

In this sample, this clonotype turned up a few times. This chain uses TRBV29-1 with TRBJ1-5; 8 nucleotides align to TRBD1. The V segment lost 8 bases and the J segment 3 bases; nucleotides outside the gene matches: 6. Germline V gene lookup returns CDR1 SQVTM and CDR2 ANQGSEA. The CDR3 sequence is 13 residues long. The CDR3 here is CSTGQGVNQPQHF. DNA of the CDR3: TGCAGCACCGGACAGGGAGTCAATCAGCCCCAGCATTTT. The full variable domain, rest sourced from reference TRBV29-1 and TRBJ1-5, is SAVISQKPSRDICQRGTSLTIQCQVDSQVTMMFWYRQQPGQSLTLIATANQGSEATYESGFVIDKFPISRPNLTFSTLTVSNMSPEDSSIYLCSTGQGVNQPQHFGDGTRLSIL.